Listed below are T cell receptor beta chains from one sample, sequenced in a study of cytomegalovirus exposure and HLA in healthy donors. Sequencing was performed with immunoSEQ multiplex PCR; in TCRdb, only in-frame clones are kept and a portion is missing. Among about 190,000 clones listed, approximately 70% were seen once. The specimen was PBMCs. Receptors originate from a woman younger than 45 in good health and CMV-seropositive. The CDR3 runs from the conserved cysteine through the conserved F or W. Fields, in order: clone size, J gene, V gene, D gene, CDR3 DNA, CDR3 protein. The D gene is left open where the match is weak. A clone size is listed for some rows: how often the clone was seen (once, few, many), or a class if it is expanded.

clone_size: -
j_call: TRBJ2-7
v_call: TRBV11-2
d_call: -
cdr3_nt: TGTGCCAGCAGCTTCAATCTAGTGATCTACGAGCAGTACTTC
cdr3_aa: CASSFNLVIYEQYF

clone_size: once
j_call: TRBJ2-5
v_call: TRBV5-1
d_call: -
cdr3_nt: TGCGCCAGCAGCTTGGCCCCGGAGACCCAGTACTTC
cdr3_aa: CASSLAPETQYF

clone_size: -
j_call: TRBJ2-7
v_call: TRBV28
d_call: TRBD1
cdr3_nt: TGTGCCAGCAGTTTATCGAGGACAGGGTCATACGAGCAGTACTTC
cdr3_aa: CASSLSRTGSYEQYF

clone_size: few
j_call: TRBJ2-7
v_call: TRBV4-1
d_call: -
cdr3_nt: TGCGCCAGCAGCCAGCGAGGAGGGGGCGCTCCCTACGAGCAGTACTTC
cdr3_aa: CASSQRGGGAPYEQYF

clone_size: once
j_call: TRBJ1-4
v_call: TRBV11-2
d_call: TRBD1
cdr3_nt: TGTGCCAGCAGCCCCCTCCGGGACAGCCGGGAAAAACTGTTTTTT
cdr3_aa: CASSPLRDSREKLFF

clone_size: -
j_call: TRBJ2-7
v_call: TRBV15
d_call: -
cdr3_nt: TGTGCCACCAGCAGAGATTCGGCAGGGTCGTCCGAGCAGTACTTC
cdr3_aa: CATSRDSAGSSEQYF

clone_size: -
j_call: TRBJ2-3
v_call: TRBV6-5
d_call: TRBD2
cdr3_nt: TGTGCCAGCATAGGCGGGAGTCACGCAGATACGCAGTATTTT
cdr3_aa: CASIGGSHADTQYF

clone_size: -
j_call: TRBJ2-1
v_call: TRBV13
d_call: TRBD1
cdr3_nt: TGTGCCAGCAGCCAACGGGACAGGGCGACCAATGAGCAGTTCTTC
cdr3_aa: CASSQRDRATNEQFF

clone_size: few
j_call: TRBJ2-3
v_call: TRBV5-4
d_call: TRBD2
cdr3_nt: TGTGCCAGCAGCAAGACTAGCGGGTCACTCACAGATACGCAGTATTTT
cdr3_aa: CASSKTSGSLTDTQYF

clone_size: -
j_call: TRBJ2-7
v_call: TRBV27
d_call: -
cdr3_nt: TGTGCCAGCAGTCCCCTGGACAACATCTACGAGCAGTACTTC
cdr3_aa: CASSPLDNIYEQYF

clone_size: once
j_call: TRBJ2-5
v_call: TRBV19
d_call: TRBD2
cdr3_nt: TGTGCCAGTAGTCCGCGGGGGGGAGAGACCCAGTACTTC
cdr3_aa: CASSPRGGETQYF

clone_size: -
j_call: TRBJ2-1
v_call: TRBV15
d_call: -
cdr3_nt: TGTGCCACCAGCAGACGCTCAGGGGTAGCGTTGCATGAGCAGTTCTTC
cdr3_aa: CATSRRSGVALHEQFF

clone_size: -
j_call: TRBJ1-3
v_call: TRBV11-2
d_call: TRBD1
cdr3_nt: TGTGCCAGCAGCGTAACAGGGGGCGCTGGAAACACCATATATTTT
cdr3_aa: CASSVTGGAGNTIYF